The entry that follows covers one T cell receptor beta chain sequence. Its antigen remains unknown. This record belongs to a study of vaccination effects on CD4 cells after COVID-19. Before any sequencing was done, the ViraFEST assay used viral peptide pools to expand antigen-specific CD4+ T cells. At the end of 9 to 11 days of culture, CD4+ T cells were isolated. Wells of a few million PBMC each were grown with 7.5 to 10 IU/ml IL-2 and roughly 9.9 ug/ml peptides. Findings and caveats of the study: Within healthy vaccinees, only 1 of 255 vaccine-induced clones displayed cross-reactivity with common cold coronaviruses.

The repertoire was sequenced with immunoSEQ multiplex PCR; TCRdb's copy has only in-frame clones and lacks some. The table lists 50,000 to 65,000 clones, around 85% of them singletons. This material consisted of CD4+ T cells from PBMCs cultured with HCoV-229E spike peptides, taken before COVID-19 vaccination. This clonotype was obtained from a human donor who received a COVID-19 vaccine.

The CDR3 nucleotides are TGTGCCAGCACCACCCTGGGTACGCCCGACGGGACCCAGTACTTC. This sequence encodes CASTTLGTPDGTQYF. The J gene is TRBJ2-5, the V gene TRBV27; D is undetermined. V gave up 7 bases and J gave up 7 bases, with 22 bases separating them. This CDR3 contains 15 residues. Germline values: CDR1 MNHEY, CDR2 SMNVEV (reference sequence).